Following are 32 T cell receptor beta chains from one sample sequenced in a study of blood T cell repertoires in COVID-19. The table came from immunoSEQ multiplex PCR; TCRdb's copy has only in-frame clones and leaves some out. The table has 250,000 to 300,000 clones, roughly 90% seen once. Sequencing used PBMCs or T cells enriched from blood (not recorded which). The receptor set was obtained from a woman aged 25 to 39 who had recovered from COVID-19.

As for this clone: The same CDR3 arises from other DNA sequences in this sample as well. The chain carries TRBV21-1 and TRBJ2-1; TRBD2, the table's D call, was not compared with the DNA. TRBV21-1 is noted as a pseudogene. This CDR3 region has 19 residues. The CDR3 reads CASSNGGRFRWSSYNEQFF. CDR3 bases: TGTGCTAGCAGCAACGGCGGGAGGTTCAGGTGGAGCTCCTACAATGAGCAGTTCTTC.

The chain carries TRBV4-1 and TRBJ2-5; 8 bases map to TRBD2. CDR1 is MGHRA, CDR2 YSYEKL, per germline. There are 16 residues in the CDR3. Germline trimming cut 2 bases from V and 5 bases from J; bases unmatched to any gene: 10. CDR3 nucleotides: TGCGCCAGCAGCCAAATATCCGGGAGGGGCGGGGAGACCCAGTACTTC. Encoded protein: CASSQISGRGGETQYF.

V and J are TRBV2 and TRBJ2-1; D is perhaps TRBD1 (5 bases). The CDR3 contains 12 residues. The germline CDR1 and CDR2 sequences are SNHLY and FYNNEI. The ends were cut back, 10 bases at V and 7 bases at J, with 14 bases in the middle. CDR3: CATRAQGNEQFF. The CDR3 nucleotides read TGTGCCACCAGGGCCCAGGGTAATGAGCAGTTCTTC. Complete variable domain (other parts from reference TRBV2 and TRBJ2-1): EPEVTQTPSHQVTQMGQEVILRCVPISNHLYFYWYRQILGQKVEFLVSFYNNEISEKSEIFDDQFSVERPDGSNFTLKIRSTKLEDSAMYFCATRAQGNEQFFGPGTRLTVL.

The V call is TRBV4-1, the J call TRBJ2-7, with no clear D. The V end was cut by 1 base, the J end by 2 bases, with 15 bases between. The CDR3 spans 16 residues. Germline V CDR1 and CDR2: MGHRA, YSYEKL. The CDR3 region has the DNA TGCGCCAGCAGCCAAGCACTATCCCATGGTACCTACGAGCAGTACTTC. Translating it yields CASSQALSHGTYEQYF.

The rearrangement joins TRBV7-9 to TRBJ1-1; D might be TRBD1 (5 bases). CDR3 length: 12 residues. The germline V and J ends were trimmed by 5 bases and 9 bases, with 13 bases remaining between them. Germline lookup yields CDR1 SEHNR and CDR2 FQNEAQ (reference sequence). CDR3 loop: CASSPRGAQAFF. The CDR3 coding sequence is TGTGCCAGCAGCCCCCGCGGGGCTCAAGCTTTCTTT.

CDR3 protein: CASSLAPSGQGDQYF. CDR3 coding DNA: TGTGCCAGCAGCTTAGCCCCCTCCGGGCAGGGGGATCAGTACTTC. J is TRBJ2-7 and V is TRBV7-8; 7 bases match TRBD1. This CDR3 contains 15 residues. V shed 0 bases, J shed 10 bases, and the junction held 12 bases outside the gene matches. Germline V CDR1 and CDR2: SGHVS, FQNEAQ.

CDR3 protein: CASSGDLAGIYEQYF. In DNA form, the CDR3 reads TGTGCCAGCAGTGGGGACTTGGCCGGGATCTACGAGCAGTACTTC. The chain employs TRBV2 and TRBJ2-7; tentatively, D is TRBD2 (6 bases). The CDR3 loop spans 15 amino acids. Trimming pared 4 bases from V and 3 bases from J, leaving 16 bases between. In germline, CDR1 is SNHLY, CDR2 FYNNEI.

The rearrangement uses TRBV5-4 and TRBJ1-1; no reliable D call. The germline V gene has CDR1 SGHNT and CDR2 YYREEE (reference sequence). The CDR3 length is 14 residues. Trimming took off 1 base at V and 1 base at J, with 8 bases between the two ends. This chain's CDR3 is CASSLLPENTEAFF. The DNA for the CDR3 is TGTGCCAGCAGCTTGTTACCAGAGAACACTGAAGCTTTCTTT.

A few counts support this clone. The chain joins TRBV27 to TRBJ1-1; TRBD1 is a possible D gene (5 bases). The V end lost 6 bases, the J end lost 4 bases, and 18 bases lay between the germline ends. CDR3 size: 15 residues. CDR1 is MNHEY and CDR2 is SMNVEV in the germline V gene (reference sequence). The CDR3 nucleotides are TGTGCCAGCAGCTCGGCGATTGGGGGGGGCACTGAAGCTTTCTTT. Translation: CASSSAIGGGTEAFF.

This clone has only one observation. J is TRBJ2-7 and V is TRBV7-9, with D perhaps TRBD1 (5 bases). This CDR3 comprises 11 residues. Germline CDR1 SEHNR, CDR2 FQNEAQ (reference sequence). The V end lost 3 bases, the J end lost 7 bases, and 7 bases lay between the germline ends. CDR3 in DNA: TGTGCCAGCAGCTTGGGGCCTGAGCAGTACTTC. Protein sequence: CASSLGPEQYF.

The V call is TRBV27, the J call TRBJ1-5; D may be TRBD1 (6 bases). The V gene's germline CDR1 is MNHEY and CDR2 SMNVEV (reference sequence). The CDR3 has 17 amino acids. Trimming shortened V by 4 bases and J by 1 base, and 17 bases separated the two germline ends. CDR3 in amino acids: CASSSHRAGLSNQPQHF. The CDR3 nucleotides are TGTGCCAGCAGTTCCCACAGGGCAGGTTTGAGCAATCAGCCCCAGCATTTT.

This clone occurred once. This chain links TRBV2 with TRBJ1-2; no clear D gene. The CDR3 runs to 15 residues. Germline CDR1 SNHLY, CDR2 FYNNEI. The V and J ends lost 0 bases and 5 bases respectively, with 13 bases between them. CDR3 amino acids: CASSEAGSSFYGYTF. The CDR3 DNA is TGTGCCAGCAGTGAAGCAGGGAGTTCTTTTTATGGCTACACCTTC.

This chain joins TRBV5-1 and TRBJ2-3; TRBD1 might be the D (6 bases). Germline CDR1 reads SGHRS; CDR2 reads YFSETQ. The CDR3 is 14 amino acids. Trimming shortened V by 0 bases and J by 3 bases, and 8 bases separated the two germline ends. The CDR3 DNA reads TGCGCCAGCAGCTTGGAGGGGGTAACAGATACGCAGTATTTT. Translating gives CASSLEGVTDTQYF.

The V gene is TRBV9, the J gene TRBJ2-7; TRBD2 matches at 8 bases. With V trimmed by 3 bases and J by 3 bases, 5 bases remained unmatched. CDR1 is SGDLS and CDR2 is YYNGEE in the germline V gene. CDR3 length: 14 residues. CDR3 sequence: CASSAGGSGYEQYF. The CDR3 region has the DNA TGTGCCAGCAGCGCGGGGGGGTCCGGCTACGAGCAGTACTTC.

The chain links TRBV28 to TRBJ1-1, with D possibly being TRBD1 (5 bases). Trimming left V 6 bases short and J 4 bases short, with 9 bases between. There are 12 residues in the CDR3. In germline, CDR1 is MDHEN, CDR2 SYDVKM. CDR3 in amino acids: CASSLTGTEAFF. DNA of the CDR3: TGTGCCAGCAGCCTTACAGGCACTGAAGCTTTCTTT.

This clone was found once. This sequence joins TRBV28 and TRBJ2-7; tentatively, D is TRBD2 (5 bases). With 4 bases removed from V and 3 bases from J, the gap between germline ends came to 7 bases. CDR3 length: 12 residues. The germline CDR1 and CDR2 sequences are MDHEN and SYDVKM. The CDR3 nucleotides are TGTGCCAGCAGTTCGGGGTACTACGAGCAGTACTTC. Its protein is CASSSGYYEQYF. The entire variable domain, with the rest obtained from reference TRBV28 and TRBJ2-7, is as follows: DVKVTQSSRYLVKRTGEKVFLECVQDMDHENMFWYRQDPGLGLRLIYFSYDVKMKEKGDIPEGYSVSREKKERFSLILESASTNQTSMYLCASSSGYYEQYFGPGTRLTVT.

This clone was seen once. The chain is built from TRBV12-3 or TRBV12-4 and TRBJ2-5; D may be TRBD1 (5 bases). Deletions cut 6 bases from V and 5 bases from J, with 13 bases between. This CDR3 has 13 residues. CDR3 coding DNA: TGTGCCAGCAGCCCAGCCAGGGTGGAGACCCAGTACTTC. Its translation: CASSPARVETQYF.

This clone came up once. V is TRBV2 and J is TRBJ1-6; D is possibly TRBD1 (6 bases). The length of the CDR3 is 15 residues. Trimming shortened V by 7 bases and J by 3 bases, and 13 bases separated the two germline ends. From germline, CDR1 is SNHLY and CDR2 FYNNEI. CDR3 residues: CASTEGGGYNSPLHF. DNA for the CDR3: TGTGCCAGCACCGAGGGGGGGGGCTATAATTCACCCCTCCACTTT.

This clone was seen only a few times. The V gene is TRBV4-1, the J gene TRBJ2-7; D is unresolved. The length of the CDR3 is 11 residues. V gave up 2 bases and J gave up 6 bases, with 5 bases separating them. CDR1 and CDR2 (germline): MGHRA, YSYEKL. The CDR3 is CASSQTGEQYF. The CDR3, as DNA: TGCGCCAGCAGCCAAACCGGCGAGCAGTACTTC.

The chain employs TRBV7-2 and TRBJ1-3, with a weak D call TRBD1 (5 bases). V was trimmed by 5 bases and J by 4 bases, leaving 15 bases between them. In germline, CDR1 is SGHTA, CDR2 FQGNSA. The CDR3 contains 15 residues. Here the CDR3 DNA reads TGTGCCAGCAGCCTATACCGACAGCTCGGAAACACCATATATTTT. Its protein product is CASSLYRQLGNTIYF. Based on the CDR3 plus reference TRBV7-2 and TRBJ1-3, the full variable domain is GAGVSQSPSNKVTEKGKDVELRCDPISGHTALYWYRQSLGQGLEFLIYFQGNSAPDKSGLPSDRFSAERTGGSVSTLTIQRTQQEDSAVYLCASSLYRQLGNTIYFGEGSWLTVV.

The V and J genes are TRBV10-3 and TRBJ1-2; D not certain. Deletions cut 7 bases from V and 8 bases from J, with 20 bases between. Per germline, CDR1 ENHRY and CDR2 SYGVKD. This CDR3 contains 14 residues. The CDR3 bases are TGTGCCATCAACAGAGACTCGACTGCGGGAGGCTACACCTTC. Protein product: CAINRDSTAGGYTF.

This rearrangement joins TRBV10-3 to TRBJ1-2; the D gene is possibly TRBD1 (5 bases). This CDR3 has 14 residues. CDR1 ENHRY and CDR2 SYGVKD come from the germline V gene. V was shortened by 3 bases and J by 4 bases, with 12 bases between the two germline ends. The CDR3: CAISEDSLVYGYTF. CDR3 bases: TGTGCCATCAGTGAAGACAGTCTAGTCTATGGCTACACCTTC.

In this sample, this clone turned up once. This chain uses TRBV5-1 with TRBJ1-3, with no clear D. CDR1 is SGHRS and CDR2 is YFSETQ in the germline V gene. CDR3 size: 13 residues. Trimming cost V 4 bases and J 9 bases, with 14 bases left between them. CDR3 amino acids: CASSPVSGGTIYF. The CDR3 coding sequence is TGCGCCAGCAGCCCGGTGTCCGGAGGCACCATATATTTT.

The CDR3 loop is CASSQEVTGGPPPCDEQYF. In DNA, the CDR3 is TGTGCCAGCAGCCAAGAAGTCACGGGGGGGCCTCCGCCGTGCGACGAGCAGTACTTC. The J gene is TRBJ2-7, the V gene TRBV3-1 (or the pseudogene TRBV3-2); 8 bases agree with TRBD2. Germline V gene data show CDR1 as LGHDT and CDR2 as YNNKEL (reference sequence). CDR3 length equals 19 residues. The junction had 18 bases not matched to a gene; V was cut back by 0 bases and J by 5 bases.

The chain has TRBV27 and TRBJ2-5; 8 nucleotides agree with TRBD2. V was pared by 8 bases and J by 5 bases, with 13 bases of the junction left unmatched. Germline V CDR1 and CDR2: MNHEY, SMNVEV (reference sequence). The CDR3 loop spans 15 amino acids. The CDR3: CASRDRRGAGETQYF. The CDR3 DNA reads TGTGCCAGCCGCGATCGGCGGGGGGCCGGGGAGACCCAGTACTTC.

The rearrangement uses TRBV5-6 and TRBJ2-2; D is unresolved. Trimming took 0 bases from V and 1 from J, leaving 7 bases between them. The CDR3 has 15 residues. Germline CDR1 is SGHDT and CDR2 is YYEEEE. CDR3 sequence (DNA): TGTGCCAGCAGCTTGGTACGAGGGAACACCGGGGAGCTGTTTTTT. Residues: CASSLVRGNTGELFF.

J is TRBJ1-4 and V is TRBV7-8, with D perhaps TRBD1 (6 bases). CDR1 is SGHVS, CDR2 FQNEAQ, per germline. V lost 3 bases and J lost 7, with 12 bases in between. The CDR3 loop spans 14 amino acids. CDR3: CASSFSGDSEKLFF. DNA of the CDR3: TGTGCCAGCAGCTTTTCAGGGGATAGTGAAAAACTGTTTTTT. Based on the CDR3 plus reference TRBV7-8 and TRBJ1-4, the full variable domain is GAGVSQSPRYKVAKRGQDVALRCDPISGHVSLFWYQQALGQGPEFLTYFQNEAQLDKSGLPSDRFFAERPEGSVSTLKIQRTQQEDSAVYLCASSFSGDSEKLFFGSGTQLSVL.

As DNA, the CDR3 is TGTGCCTGGAGTGTAGGGACAGGTGGATATTTGGGGGAAAAACTGTTTTTT. Translated: CAWSVGTGGYLGEKLFF. This chain connects TRBV30 to TRBJ1-4, with TRBD1 identical over 8 bases. Germline V gene lookup returns CDR1 GTSNPN and CDR2 SVGIG (reference sequence). The CDR3 contains 17 residues. V lost 0 bases to trimming and J lost 8 bases; unmatched junction nucleotides: 14.

The J gene is TRBJ1-1, the V gene TRBV7-8, with 8 bases that match TRBD1. Germline values: CDR1 SGHVS, CDR2 FQNEAQ. J lost 5 bases, V lost 1 base, and 18 bases had no gene match. This CDR3 is built from 19 residues. This CDR3 reads CASSLEGGVTGALVTEAFF. DNA of the CDR3: TGTGCCAGCAGCTTAGAGGGAGGGGTGACAGGGGCATTAGTTACTGAAGCTTTCTTT.

The chain uses TRBV7-3 and TRBJ2-6; D remains unclear. In germline, CDR1 is SGHTA, CDR2 FQGTGA. V gave up 5 bases and J gave up 0 bases, with 5 bases separating them. CDR3 size: 14 residues. The CDR3 DNA follows: TGTGCCAGCAGCCCCTTCTCTGGGGCCAACGTCCTGACTTTC. It codes for CASSPFSGANVLTF.

There are a few counts of this clone. The chain recombines TRBV14 with TRBJ1-1, with TRBD1 matching over 7 bases. Germline values: CDR1 SGHDN, CDR2 FVKESK. With V trimmed by 4 bases and J by 6 bases, 8 bases remained unmatched. This CDR3 is built from 14 residues. CDR3 protein: CASSPLDRSAEAFF. In nucleotides, the CDR3 is TGTGCCAGCAGCCCCCTGGACAGGAGCGCTGAAGCTTTCTTT. Full variable domain (remainder filled in from reference TRBV14 and TRBJ1-1): EAGVTQFPSHSVIEKGQTVTLRCDPISGHDNLYWYRRVMGKEIKFLLHFVKESKQDESGMPNNRFLAERTGGTYSTLKVQPAELEDSGVYFCASSPLDRSAEAFFGQGTRLTVV.

A single count supports this clone. The chain couples TRBV2 to TRBJ2-2, with 10 nucleotides matching TRBD2. V lost 6 bases to trimming and J lost 2 bases; unmatched junction nucleotides: 9. Germline V gene data show CDR1 as SNHLY and CDR2 as FYNNEI. The CDR3 has 17 amino acids. Here the CDR3 reads CASSSPGLAINTGELFF. The CDR3 DNA is TGTGCCAGCAGCTCACCGGGACTAGCGATCAACACCGGGGAGCTGTTTTTT.